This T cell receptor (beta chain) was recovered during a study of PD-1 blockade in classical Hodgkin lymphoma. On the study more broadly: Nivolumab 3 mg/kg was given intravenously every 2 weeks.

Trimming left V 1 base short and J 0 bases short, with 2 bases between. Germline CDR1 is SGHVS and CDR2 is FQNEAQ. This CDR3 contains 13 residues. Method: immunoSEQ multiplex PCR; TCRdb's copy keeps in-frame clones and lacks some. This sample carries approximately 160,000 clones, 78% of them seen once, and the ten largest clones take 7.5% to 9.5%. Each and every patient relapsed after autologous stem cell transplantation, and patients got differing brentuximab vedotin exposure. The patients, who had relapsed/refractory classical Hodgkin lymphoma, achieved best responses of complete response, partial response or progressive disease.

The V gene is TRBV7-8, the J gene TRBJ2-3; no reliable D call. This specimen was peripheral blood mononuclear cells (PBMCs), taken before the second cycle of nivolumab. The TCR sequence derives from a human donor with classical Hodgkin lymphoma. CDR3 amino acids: CASSLGSTDTQYF. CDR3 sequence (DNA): TGTGCCAGCAGCTTAGGAAGCACAGATACGCAGTATTTT.